Listed below are T cell receptor beta chains from one sample, sequenced in a study of T cell responses to AZD1222 COVID-19 vaccine. The protocol was immunoSEQ multiplex PCR, while the TCRdb copy is restricted to in-frame clones and leaves out a portion. The data contain 140,000 to 150,000 clones, approximately 91% of them singletons. Sequenced here: peripheral blood, sampled 28 days after the second AZD1222 dose. The source of these receptors is an adult who received the AZD1222 COVID-19 vaccine. Each CDR3 is given with its conserved first and last residue. The order of the fields is CDR3 protein, CDR3 length, V gene.

CDR3: CASSAGTSGPYEQYF
length: 15
V: TRBV9

CDR3: CASSPPHRSNSNQPQHF
length: 17
V: TRBV28

CDR3: CAISEREGRREQFF
length: 14
V: TRBV10-3

CDR3: CASSMDRDWTEAFF
length: 14
V: TRBV19

CDR3: CARIQGCSYEQYF
length: 13
V: TRBV19

CDR3: CASSLGPPNSPLHF
length: 14
V: TRBV5-1

CDR3: CATSDSLGGGGYTF
length: 14
V: TRBV24-1

CDR3: CASSSNSGNQPQHF
length: 14
V: TRBV7-2

CDR3: CASSTIGAAVGSYEQYF
length: 17
V: TRBV19

CDR3: CASSPPWTVVTDTQYF
length: 16
V: TRBV21-1

CDR3: CASSQGGLRDRVWSVIIAYEQYF
length: 23
V: TRBV21-1

CDR3: CASSLSRFRQGNTEAFF
length: 17
V: TRBV27

CDR3: CASRGQGHQPQHF
length: 13
V: TRBV6-5

CDR3: CASSANRINEKLFF
length: 14
V: TRBV9

CDR3: CASSQGSGSYEQYF
length: 14
V: TRBV5-1

CDR3: CASSPYSGDSSYEQYF
length: 16
V: TRBV11-2

CDR3: CASSLGPSGSNQYF
length: 14
V: TRBV5-1

CDR3: CASSSDRVGTEAFF
length: 14
V: TRBV6-5

CDR3: CASRGQLPYSGNTIYF
length: 16
V: TRBV19

CDR3: CASSLRDRTSTDTQYF
length: 16
V: TRBV7-8

CDR3: CASSSGGAGEQYF
length: 13
V: TRBV7-3

CDR3: CASSPRTGNTGELFF
length: 15
V: TRBV18

CDR3: CAWSVSLLDEQFF
length: 13
V: TRBV30

CDR3: CASSSLRVLSQETQYF
length: 16
V: TRBV5-1

CDR3: CASSSTGGDTEAFF
length: 14
V: TRBV7-3

CDR3: CASSSPSEGRAEAFF
length: 15
V: TRBV28

CDR3: CASSRGTSGDTTQYF
length: 15
V: TRBV7-6

CDR3: CASRVAGISNQPQHF
length: 15
V: TRBV19

CDR3: CASSLGTGVPGELFF
length: 15
V: TRBV7-3

CDR3: CASSAGPGNEQFF
length: 13
V: TRBV2

CDR3: CASSPGENRGYTF
length: 13
V: TRBV3-1/TRBV3-2

CDR3: CASSLITGFSSSYNEQFF
length: 18
V: TRBV7-9

CDR3: CASSLMEDSPLHF
length: 13
V: TRBV5-1

CDR3: CASSLKRETSGLNEQFF
length: 17
V: TRBV5-4

CDR3: CSVGRTAEKLFF
length: 12
V: TRBV29-1

CDR3: CASRELGANVLTF
length: 13
V: TRBV5-1

CDR3: CASSEVGAEKQYF
length: 13
V: TRBV2

CDR3: CASSSLAAGVGSTEAFF
length: 17
V: TRBV7-9